This T cell receptor (beta chain) was obtained from a study of CD8 T cells in ankylosing spondylitis. The J segment lost 5 bases and the V segment lost 4 bases, leaving 4 bases of the junction unmatched. CDR3 size: 13 residues. Germline loops: CDR1 SEHNR, CDR2 FQNEAQ (reference sequence). Findings of the study overall: What seemed typical of ankylosing spondylitis blood was a TCR beta motif built from about 8 highly homologous variants. Significant enrichment of disease-linked clones was reported in matched ankylosing spondylitis synovial fluid. A subset of motif variants has previously been described in the synovial fluid and blood of reactive arthritis.

This clonotype was picked up a small number of times. Its antigen is unknown. It was by quantitative 5'-RACE with molecular barcodes that TCR beta libraries were made. From the 5' RACE reads, TCRdb called clonotypes with MiXCR, one entry per CDR3 protein. The sample has approximately 200,000 distinct CDR3 sequences, 9.5% to 15% seen once; the top ten hold about 15%. The sequenced sample was blood, either unsorted or a sorted T cell fraction (not recorded which). The chain carries TRBV7-9 and TRBJ1-2; TRBD1 agrees at 7 bases. This receptor was identified in a male donor with ankylosing spondylitis or in good health (not recorded which). The CDR3 DNA reads as TGTGCCAGCAGCTCTGGGACAGATTATGGCTACACCTTC. It is translated as CASSSGTDYGYTF.